This T cell receptor (beta chain) was retrieved from a study of blood T cell repertoires in COVID-19. How the authors handled the data: The assay estimated nucleated cells by amplifying reference gene primers. Assay used: immunoSEQ multiplex PCR; TCRdb lists only in-frame clones, some missing. V and J calls plus clone size are reproduced from that table; the DNA served to infer D and trimming. The repertoire includes about 270,000 clones, approximately 86% of them detected once, and roughly 8% sits in the top ten. Sequencing was performed on peripheral blood. The sequence was collected from a man aged 35 to 55 with active or convalescent COVID-19.

Written as DNA, the CDR3 is TGTGCCTGGAGTACCGGACTAGCCCAACTCCACTTT. Translated: CAWSTGLAQLHF. V usage is TRBV30 and J usage is TRBJ1-6, with D hard to call. The CDR3 length is 12 residues. The V end was cut by 2 bases, the J end by 16 bases, with 15 bases between. From germline, CDR1 is GTSNPN and CDR2 SVGIG (reference sequence). The complete variable domain, with remaining parts taken from reference TRBV30 and TRBJ1-6, reads SQTIHQWPATLVQPVGSPLSLECTVEGTSNPNLYWYRQAAGRGLQLLFYSVGIGQISSEVPQNLSASRPQDRQFILSSKKLLLSDSGFYLCAWSTGLAQLHFGNGTRLTVT.